This record covers a single TCR beta chain. Participants' reported clinical history set cohort assignment. Libraries were prepared by immunoSEQ multiplex PCR; TCRdb keeps only in-frame clonotypes and omits some of them. The table has approximately 280,000 clones, roughly 80% seen once; the top ten hold about 5%. This specimen comes from a study of blood T cell repertoires in COVID-19. With V trimmed by 3 bases and J by 3 bases, 6 bases remained unmatched. This CDR3 comprises 16 residues. Germline V gives CDR1 ENHRY, CDR2 SYGVKD. The chain is built from TRBV10-3 and TRBJ2-3; 10 bases match TRBD2. Sequencing was carried out using PBMCs or T cells enriched from blood (not recorded which). This sequence was found in a man aged 40-50 years who had been exposed to COVID-19. The CDR3 bases are TGTGCCATCAGTGAACTTAGCGGGAGGCAGACAGATACGCAGTATTTT. It is translated as CAISELSGRQTDTQYF.